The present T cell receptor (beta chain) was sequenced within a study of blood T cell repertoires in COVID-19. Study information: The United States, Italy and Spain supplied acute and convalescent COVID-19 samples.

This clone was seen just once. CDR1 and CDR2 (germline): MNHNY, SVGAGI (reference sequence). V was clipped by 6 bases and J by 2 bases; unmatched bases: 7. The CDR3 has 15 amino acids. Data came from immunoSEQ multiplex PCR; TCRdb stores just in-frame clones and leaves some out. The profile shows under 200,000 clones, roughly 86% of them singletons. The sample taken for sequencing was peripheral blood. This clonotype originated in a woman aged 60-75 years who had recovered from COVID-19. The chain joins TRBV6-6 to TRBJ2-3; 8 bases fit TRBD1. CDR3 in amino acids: CASRSTTGVTDTQYF. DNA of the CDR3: TGTGCCAGCAGAAGCACGACAGGGGTCACAGATACGCAGTATTTT.